The clone carrying this TCR beta chain was counted once. This entry comes from a study of blood T cell repertoires in COVID-19. Study summary: Both acute and convalescent COVID-19 samples were obtained from the United States, Italy and Spain.

Original processing notes: Nucleated cell counts were estimated from reference gene primer amplification. Assay: immunoSEQ multiplex PCR; the TCRdb copy retains only in-frame clones and omits some. The DNA was the basis for D and trimming; V, J and clone size are from that table. The table lists around 200,000 clones, about 90% of them singletons. This TCR came from a man aged 40-49 years with active or convalescent COVID-19. The sample comprised peripheral blood.

The CDR3 spells CASRAKRDRDTEAFF. The DNA for the CDR3 is TGCGCCAGCAGGGCGAAACGGGACAGGGACACTGAAGCTTTCTTT. The gene calls are TRBV10-2 and TRBJ1-1; TRBD1 agrees at 9 bases. Germline-derived CDR1 and CDR2 are WSHSY and SAAADI. J was trimmed by 3 bases and V by 6 bases; bases with no gene match: 8. The CDR3 sequence is 15 residues long.